These 22 T cell receptor beta chains share one sample of origin, sequenced in a study of T-cell reconstitution after alpha-beta-depleted transplantation in children. Unique molecular identifiers were incorporated when the TCRbeta library was constructed. TCRdb passed the PCR reads through MiXCR, listing each CDR3 protein once. The profile shows about 830,000 distinct CDR3 sequences, 15% to 20% of them singletons. Material: PBMCs, mostly from graft donor cells, obtained 360 days after TCRalphabeta/CD19-depleted stem cell transplant. Every receptor here comes from a male patient between 5 and 17 years old who had a stem cell transplant for acute lymphoblastic leukemia, so the T cells may come from the graft donor.

This clonotype came up many times. The chain employs TRBV6-2 or TRBV6-3 and TRBJ2-3; D remains unclear. CDR3 size: 12 residues. From germline, CDR1 is MNHEY and CDR2 SVGEGT. V was pared by 3 bases and J by 6 bases, with 7 bases between. DNA for the CDR3: TGTGCCAGCAGTTATCGTCGTGATACGCAGTATTTT. Translating it yields CASSYRRDTQYF.

There are a few counts of this clonotype. V usage is TRBV20-1 and J usage is TRBJ2-3; 12 bases are shared with TRBD2. The CDR3 is 15 amino acids. V gave up 1 base and J gave up 7 bases; unmatched junction bases: 6. CDR1 DFQATT and CDR2 SNEGSKA come from the germline V gene (reference sequence). The chain's CDR3 is CSARVTSGRGNTQYF. The CDR3 DNA reads as TGCAGTGCTAGAGTGACTAGCGGGAGAGGGAATACGCAGTATTTT.

In this sample, this clonotype turned up a few times. The chain employs TRBV29-1 and TRBJ1-2; a weak D match, TRBD1 (5 bases). CDR3 length: 13 residues. Germline CDR1 and CDR2: SQVTM and ANQGSEA. The V gene lost 3 bases and the J gene lost 8 bases, with 16 bases spanning the gap. DNA of the CDR3: TGCAGCGTTGAGTGGCGGGACCTCTGGGGCTACACCTTC. As protein: CSVEWRDLWGYTF.

This chain connects TRBV20-1 to TRBJ1-2; TRBD1 agrees at 8 bases. V lost 2 bases, J lost 10 bases, and 9 bases stayed unmatched. From germline, CDR1 is DFQATT and CDR2 SNEGSKA (reference sequence). This CDR3 has 13 amino acids. CDR3 residues: CSARYHRQGNYTF. The CDR3 DNA is TGCAGTGCTAGATACCACCGACAGGGGAACTACACCTTC.

This clonotype was seen repeatedly, ten times or more. V usage is TRBV12-3 or TRBV12-4 and J usage is TRBJ2-6; unclear D gene. The CDR3 length is 16 residues. V dropped 10 bases and J dropped 1 base, with 17 bases sitting between them. As DNA, the CDR3 is TGTGCCAACCAGTGGACGTCCCATTCTGGGGCCAACGTCCTGACTTTC. This sequence encodes CANQWTSHSGANVLTF.

This clonotype turned up a few times. The V call is TRBV7-2, the J call TRBJ2-1, with TRBD1 matching 7 bases. V lost 2 bases and J lost 4; bases outside the gene matches: 5. CDR3 length: 15 residues. CDR1 SGHTA and CDR2 FQGNSA come from the germline V gene. The DNA of the CDR3 is TGTGCCAGCAGCTTATCTGGACAGGAGTACAATGAGCAGTTCTTC. It codes for CASSLSGQEYNEQFF.

This chain links TRBV7-9 with TRBJ1-1; 7 bases are shared with TRBD1. J was trimmed by 0 bases and V by 5 bases; bases with no gene match: 6. The CDR3 contains 15 residues. CDR1 is SEHNR, CDR2 FQNEAQ, per germline (reference sequence). The CDR3 bases are TGTGCCAGCAGCCTCGGGACAGTCATGAACACTGAAGCTTTCTTT. Amino acid sequence: CASSLGTVMNTEAFF. Full variable domain (outside the CDR3, taken from reference TRBV7-9 and TRBJ1-1): DTGVSQNPRHKITKRGQNVTFRCDPISEHNRLYWYRQTLGQGPEFLTYFQNEAQLEKSRLLSDRFSAERPKGSFSTLEIQRTEQGDSAMYLCASSLGTVMNTEAFFGQGTRLTVV.

The sample holds a few counts of this clonotype. This chain uses TRBV12-3 or TRBV12-4 with TRBJ2-2, with D possibly being TRBD1 (6 bases). The CDR3 runs to 18 residues. Trimming took off 5 bases at V and 3 bases at J, with 22 bases between the two ends. The CDR3 here is CASSLRGYGFIDTGELFF. CDR3 DNA: TGTGCCAGCAGTCTCAGGGGTTATGGGTTTATTGACACCGGGGAGCTGTTTTTT.

This clonotype was detected only a few times. This rearrangement joins TRBV7-3 to TRBJ2-2, with 11 bases aligning to TRBD2. After removal of 2 bases from V and 7 bases from J, the junction contained 6 bases not matched to a gene. The CDR3 is 16 residues long. The V gene's germline CDR1 is SGHTA and CDR2 FQGTGA. The DNA for the CDR3 is TGTGCCAGCAGCTTAGGGTCTAGCGGGAGGATCGGGGAGCTGTTTTTT. It translates to CASSLGSSGRIGELFF.

The chain uses TRBV7-2 and TRBJ2-7; D is undetermined. V dropped 6 bases and J dropped 1 base, with 13 bases sitting between them. CDR1 and CDR2 (germline): SGHTA, FQGNSA. The CDR3 totals 14 residues. The CDR3 nucleotides are TGTGCCAGCAGGTCGCGGTCTAAGTCCTACGAGCAGTACTTC. This gives the protein CASRSRSKSYEQYF.

The gene calls are TRBV10-3 and TRBJ2-1; unclear D gene. The CDR3 totals 11 residues. Between the trimmed V and J ends, which lost 6 bases and 5 bases, there was a span of 5 bases. Per the germline V gene, CDR1 is ENHRY and CDR2 is SYGVKD. The CDR3 region is CAISRNNEQFF. CDR3 nucleotides: TGTGCCATCAGCCGCAACAATGAGCAGTTCTTC.

The chain combines TRBV5-1 with TRBJ2-1, with a tentative D call TRBD1 (5 bases). The V end was cut by 0 bases, the J end by 8 bases, with 12 bases between. The CDR3 has 14 residues. The germline gives CDR1 SGHRS, CDR2 YFSETQ. The CDR3: CASSLEGLSHEQFF. Written as DNA, the CDR3 is TGCGCCAGCAGCTTGGAGGGGCTTTCACATGAGCAGTTCTTC.

This clonotype has a handful of counts. This chain links TRBV20-1 with TRBJ2-4; TRBD2 is a possible D gene (6 bases). V lost 5 bases, J lost 1 base, and 12 bases lay in between. In germline, CDR1 is DFQATT, CDR2 SNEGSKA (reference sequence). The CDR3 covers 14 residues. In DNA form, the CDR3 reads TGCAGTGCTCCTGGTGGGGGGGCCAAAAACATTCAGTACTTC. Its protein product is CSAPGGGAKNIQYF.

The genes are TRBV27 and TRBJ2-7; D remains unclear. The germline V gene has CDR1 MNHEY and CDR2 SMNVEV (reference sequence). The CDR3 is 13 amino acids. Trimming pared 6 bases from V and 2 bases from J, leaving 11 bases between. CDR3 sequence (DNA): TGTGCCAGCAGCGCAAGACCTCCCTACGAGCAGTACTTC. Translating it yields CASSARPPYEQYF.

The chain couples TRBV4-1 to TRBJ1-6, with D maybe TRBD1 (5 bases). From germline, CDR1 is MGHRA and CDR2 YSYEKL. V dropped 0 bases and J dropped 10 bases, with 13 bases sitting between them. CDR3 size: 15 residues. The CDR3 here is CASSQEGARRSPLHF. The CDR3 DNA follows: TGCGCCAGCAGCCAAGAAGGGGCCCGCAGGTCACCCCTCCACTTT.

This clonotype was seen a few times. The chain's CDR3 is CASTLSQPWEQFF. The CDR3 nucleotides read TGTGCCAGCACTCTGTCCCAGCCGTGGGAGCAGTTCTTC. The chain couples TRBV5-6 to TRBJ2-1; D is uncertain. Trimming took 6 bases from V and 10 from J, leaving 17 bases between them. The CDR3 has 13 amino acids. The germline V gene has CDR1 SGHDT and CDR2 YYEEEE.

The rearrangement joins TRBV11-1 to TRBJ2-7; D might be TRBD2 (6 bases). Trimming pared 3 bases from V and 3 bases from J, leaving 12 bases between. Per germline, CDR1 SGHAT and CDR2 FQDESV (reference sequence). This CDR3 is 14 amino acids long. The CDR3 DNA reads as TGTGCCAGCAGCTTGGCGGGAACCATCTACGAGCAGTACTTC. Its protein product is CASSLAGTIYEQYF. The full variable domain, in which reference TRBV11-1 and TRBJ2-7 provide the parts outside the CDR3, is EAEVAQSPRYKITEKSQAVAFWCDPISGHATLYWYRQILGQGPELLVQFQDESVVDDSQLPKDRFSAERLKGVDSTLKIQPAELGDSAMYLCASSLAGTIYEQYFGPGTRLTVT.

The sample holds many counts of this clonotype. The chain uses TRBV3-1 and TRBJ1-1; the match to TRBD1 covers 7 bases. The CDR3 contains 15 residues. Germline values: CDR1 LGHDT, CDR2 YNNKEL (reference sequence). J was trimmed by 3 bases and V by 4 bases; bases with no gene match: 8. CDR3 region: CASSPRGGSDTEAFF. The CDR3 bases are TGTGCCAGCAGCCCCCGAGGGGGCTCGGACACTGAAGCTTTCTTT.

In this sample, this clonotype turned up many times. The chain joins TRBV20-1 to TRBJ1-4, with D possibly matching TRBD1 (5 bases). Trimming stripped 6 bases from V and 7 bases from J, with 15 bases between. CDR1 is DFQATT, CDR2 SNEGSKA, per germline (reference sequence). This CDR3 region has 13 residues. The CDR3 is CSALEWQGEKLFF. The CDR3 coding sequence is TGCAGTGCCCTTGAGTGGCAGGGTGAAAAACTGTTTTTT.

There are a few counts of this clonotype. The V call is TRBV12-3 or TRBV12-4, the J call TRBJ2-2; 7 nucleotides match TRBD2. Trimming at V came to 1 base and at J to 4 bases, leaving 6 bases not matched to a gene. The CDR3 loop spans 16 amino acids. The CDR3 protein is CASSLGREIATGELFF. DNA of the CDR3: TGTGCCAGCAGTTTAGGGCGGGAGATAGCCACCGGGGAGCTGTTTTTT.

A few counts support this clonotype. This chain links TRBV20-1 with TRBJ2-5; 11 bases are shared with TRBD2. The CDR3 loop spans 14 amino acids. Germline V lookup: CDR1 DFQATT, CDR2 SNEGSKA (reference sequence). J lost 2 bases, V lost 5 bases, and 4 bases had no gene match. The CDR3 region is CSAFSGRGQETQYF. Here the CDR3 DNA reads TGCAGTGCTTTTAGCGGGAGGGGTCAAGAGACCCAGTACTTC.

This chain links TRBV24-1 with TRBJ2-5; TRBD2 matches at 9 bases. V lost 7 bases to trimming and J lost 4 bases; unmatched junction nucleotides: 6. Germline values: CDR1 KGHDR, CDR2 SFDVKD. This CDR3 contains 14 residues. The CDR3 is CATSSSGKGETQYF. The DNA of the CDR3 is TGTGCCACCAGCTCTAGCGGGAAGGGAGAGACCCAGTACTTC.